These 10 T cell receptor beta chains came from one sample sequenced in a study of blood T cell repertoires in COVID-19. Produced via immunoSEQ multiplex PCR; TCRdb's table is partial and in-frame only. Here the sample spans tens of thousands of clones, roughly 90% being singletons. Material: peripheral blood. All receptors come from an older man with active or convalescent COVID-19.

J is TRBJ1-6 and V is TRBV5-4; 10 bases map to TRBD1. The CDR3 sequence is 16 residues long. The V and J ends lost 0 bases and 5 bases, in that order; junction bases with no gene match: 2. CDR1 SGHNT and CDR2 YYREEE come from the germline V gene (reference sequence). CDR3 bases: TGTGCCAGCAGCTTGGCCGGGACAGGGGATAATTCACCCCTCCACTTT. The encoded protein is CASSLAGTGDNSPLHF.

V and J are TRBV24-1 and TRBJ2-7; the match to TRBD1 covers 10 bases. The germline V gene encodes CDR1 KGHDR and CDR2 SFDVKD. The junction had 5 bases not matched to a gene; V was cut back by 3 bases and J by 1 base. CDR3 size: 16 residues. The CDR3 DNA reads as TGTGCCACCAGTGATACCCGGACAGGGGGATCCTACGAGCAGTACTTC. Amino acid sequence: CATSDTRTGGSYEQYF.

This clone was detected once. The V call is TRBV10-1, the J call TRBJ2-7, with D hard to call. The CDR3 totals 16 residues. Trimming stripped 0 bases from V and 1 base from J, with 13 bases between. Germline-derived CDR1 and CDR2 are WNHNN and SYGVQD (reference sequence). For the CDR3, the DNA is TGCGCCAGCAGTGAGTCTTGGGCTCCGAAATCCTACGAGCAGTACTTC. This encodes CASSESWAPKSYEQYF.

This clone turned up a few times. The V and J genes are TRBV6-2 or TRBV6-3 and TRBJ1-3; D remains ambiguous. This CDR3 region has 14 residues. Germline lookup yields CDR1 MNHEY and CDR2 SVGEGT. The V end lost 6 bases, the J end lost 9 bases, and 18 bases lay between the germline ends. CDR3 coding DNA: TGTGCCAGCAGCTCGTACCCCTCGCGCGGCACCATATATTTT. Translation gives CASSSYPSRGTIYF.

The chain couples TRBV18 to TRBJ1-2; a possible D gene is TRBD1 (6 bases). The V gene lost 6 bases and the J gene lost 6 bases, with 23 bases spanning the gap. The CDR3 has 16 amino acids. Germline V gene data show CDR1 as KGHSH and CDR2 as LQKENI. The CDR3 loop reads CASSGGRGFRLDGYTF. The CDR3 coding sequence is TGTGCCAGCTCTGGGGGCAGGGGTTTTAGACTCGATGGCTACACCTTC.

V is TRBV5-6 and J is TRBJ2-1, with TRBD1 matching 8 bases. This CDR3 is built from 15 residues. The trim removed 4 bases at V and 4 bases at J, leaving 7 bases unmatched. Germline V lookup: CDR1 SGHDT, CDR2 YYEEEE. As DNA, the CDR3 is TGTGCCAGCAGCCTGAGCCGGGACAGGTACAATGAGCAGTTCTTC. Its translation is CASSLSRDRYNEQFF. The variable domain in full, with the rest retrieved from reference TRBV5-6 and TRBJ2-1, is DAGVTQSPTHLIKTRGQQVTLRCSPKSGHDTVSWYQQALGQGPQFIFQYYEEEERQRGNFPDRFSGHQFPNYSSELNVNALLLGDSALYLCASSLSRDRYNEQFFGPGTRLTVL.

Concerning this clone: A read error may produce the germline difference seen at one junction end. The gene calls are TRBV2 and TRBJ2-7; no firm D call. Germline-derived CDR1 and CDR2 are SNHLY and FYNNEI. This CDR3 is 11 amino acids long. The CDR3 loop is CASGGIGPLGF. In nucleotides, the CDR3 is TGTGCCAGCGGCGGCATTGGCCCTCTGGGCTTC.

The chain couples TRBV19 to TRBJ2-1; possible D gene TRBD1, 5 bases. The germline V and J ends were trimmed by 3 bases and 5 bases, with 17 bases remaining between them. Per the germline V gene, CDR1 is LNHDA and CDR2 is SQIVND (reference sequence). This CDR3 is 16 amino acids long. CDR3: CASSISGLHLNNEQFF. CDR3 bases: TGTGCCAGTAGTATTTCAGGGTTACACCTTAACAATGAGCAGTTCTTC.

V and J are TRBV21-1 and TRBJ2-5; the table gives TRBD1 as D, unverified against the DNA. TRBV21-1 is shown as a pseudogene. The CDR3 spans 19 residues. Here the CDR3 reads CASSKADRGAPRVGETQYF. CDR3 bases: TGTGCCAGCAGCAAAGCCGACAGGGGGGCGCCCAGGGTTGGGGAGACCCAGTACTTC.

The chain has TRBV19 and TRBJ2-3; 10 bases fit TRBD2. The CDR3 extends over 17 amino acids. The germline gives CDR1 LNHDA, CDR2 SQIVND (reference sequence). J was trimmed by 8 bases and V by 4 bases; bases with no gene match: 15. The CDR3 sequence: CASSSSLDRASGSTQYF. The CDR3 DNA reads TGTGCCAGTAGTAGTTCCCTGGACAGGGCTAGCGGGAGTACGCAGTATTTT. The full variable domain, in which reference TRBV19 and TRBJ2-3 provide the parts outside the CDR3, is DGGITQSPKYLFRKEGQNVTLSCEQNLNHDAMYWYRQDPGQGLRLIYYSQIVNDFQKGDIAEGYSVSREKKESFPLTVTSAQKNPTAFYLCASSSSLDRASGSTQYFGPGTRLTVL.